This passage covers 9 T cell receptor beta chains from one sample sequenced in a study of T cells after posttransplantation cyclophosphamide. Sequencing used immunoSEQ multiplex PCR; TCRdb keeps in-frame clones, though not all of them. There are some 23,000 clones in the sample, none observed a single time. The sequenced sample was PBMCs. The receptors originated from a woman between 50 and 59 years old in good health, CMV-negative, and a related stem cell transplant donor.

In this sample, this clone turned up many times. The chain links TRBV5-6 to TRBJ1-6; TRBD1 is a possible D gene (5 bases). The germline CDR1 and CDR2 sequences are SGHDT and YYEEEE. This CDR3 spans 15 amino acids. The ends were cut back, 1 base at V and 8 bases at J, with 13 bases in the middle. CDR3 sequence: CASSLYRLIDSPLHF. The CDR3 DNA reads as TGTGCCAGCAGCTTGTACAGGCTTATAGATTCACCCCTCCACTTT.

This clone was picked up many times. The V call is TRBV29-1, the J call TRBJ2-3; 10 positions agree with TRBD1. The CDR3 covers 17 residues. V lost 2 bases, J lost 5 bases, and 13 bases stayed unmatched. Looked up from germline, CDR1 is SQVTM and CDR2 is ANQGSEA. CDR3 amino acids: CSVEPRAGTGVLDTQYF. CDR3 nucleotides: TGCAGCGTTGAACCCCGAGCCGGGACAGGGGTTCTAGATACGCAGTATTTT.

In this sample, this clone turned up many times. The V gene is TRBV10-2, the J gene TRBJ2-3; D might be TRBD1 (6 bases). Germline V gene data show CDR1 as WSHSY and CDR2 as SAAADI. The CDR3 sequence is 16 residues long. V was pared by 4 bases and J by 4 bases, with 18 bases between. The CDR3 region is CASSGTQGIGADTQYF. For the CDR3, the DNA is TGCGCCAGCAGTGGAACCCAGGGGATTGGCGCAGATACGCAGTATTTT.

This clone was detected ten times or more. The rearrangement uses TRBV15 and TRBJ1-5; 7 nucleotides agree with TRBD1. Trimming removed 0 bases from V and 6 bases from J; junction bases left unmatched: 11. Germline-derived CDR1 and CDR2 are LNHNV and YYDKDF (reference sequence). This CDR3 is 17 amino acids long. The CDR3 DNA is TGTGCCACCAGCAGAGATGGGCTACGACAGGGAAGTCAGCCCCAGCATTTT. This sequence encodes CATSRDGLRQGSQPQHF.

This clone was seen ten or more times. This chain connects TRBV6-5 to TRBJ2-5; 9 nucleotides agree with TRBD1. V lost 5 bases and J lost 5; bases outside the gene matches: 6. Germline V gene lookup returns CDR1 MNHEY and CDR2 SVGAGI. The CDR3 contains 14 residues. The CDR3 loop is CASSQQGARETQYF. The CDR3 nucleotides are TGTGCCAGCAGTCAACAGGGGGCAAGGGAGACCCAGTACTTC.

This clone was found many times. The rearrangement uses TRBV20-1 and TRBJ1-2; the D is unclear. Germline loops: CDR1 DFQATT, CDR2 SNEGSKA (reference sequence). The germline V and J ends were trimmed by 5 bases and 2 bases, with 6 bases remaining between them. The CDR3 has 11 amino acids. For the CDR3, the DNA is TGCAGTGCTGGGGAGAACTATGGCTACACCTTC. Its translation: CSAGENYGYTF.

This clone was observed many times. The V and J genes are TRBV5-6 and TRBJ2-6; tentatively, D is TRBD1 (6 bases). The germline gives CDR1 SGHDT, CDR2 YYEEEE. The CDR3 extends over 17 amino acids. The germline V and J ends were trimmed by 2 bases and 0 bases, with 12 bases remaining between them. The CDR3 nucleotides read TGTGCCAGCAGCTTTGGGGGCAGAATCTCTGGGGCCAACGTCCTGACTTTC. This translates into CASSFGGRISGANVLTF. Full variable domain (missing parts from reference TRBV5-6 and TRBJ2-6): DAGVTQSPTHLIKTRGQQVTLRCSPKSGHDTVSWYQQALGQGPQFIFQYYEEEERQRGNFPDRFSGHQFPNYSSELNVNALLLGDSALYLCASSFGGRISGANVLTFGAGSRLTVL.

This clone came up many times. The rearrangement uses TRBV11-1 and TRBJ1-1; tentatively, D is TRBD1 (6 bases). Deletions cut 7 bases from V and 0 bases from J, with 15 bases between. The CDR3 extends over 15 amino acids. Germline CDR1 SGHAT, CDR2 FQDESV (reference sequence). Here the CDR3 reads CASTRGIGVNTEAFF. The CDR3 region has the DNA TGTGCCAGCACGAGGGGGATTGGCGTGAACACTGAAGCTTTCTTT. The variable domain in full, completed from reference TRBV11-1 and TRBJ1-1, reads EAEVAQSPRYKITEKSQAVAFWCDPISGHATLYWYRQILGQGPELLVQFQDESVVDDSQLPKDRFSAERLKGVDSTLKIQPAELGDSAMYLCASTRGIGVNTEAFFGQGTRLTVV.

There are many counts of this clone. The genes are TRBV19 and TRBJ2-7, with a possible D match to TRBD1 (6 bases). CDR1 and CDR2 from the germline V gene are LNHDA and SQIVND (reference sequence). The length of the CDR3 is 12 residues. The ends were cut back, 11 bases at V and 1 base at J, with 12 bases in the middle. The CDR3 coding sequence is TGTGCCTCCGGTGACAGGTCCTACGAGCAGTACTTC. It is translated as CASGDRSYEQYF. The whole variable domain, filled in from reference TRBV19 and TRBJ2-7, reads DGGITQSPKYLFRKEGQNVTLSCEQNLNHDAMYWYRQDPGQGLRLIYYSQIVNDFQKGDIAEGYSVSREKKESFPLTVTSAQKNPTAFYLCASGDRSYEQYFGPGTRLTVT.